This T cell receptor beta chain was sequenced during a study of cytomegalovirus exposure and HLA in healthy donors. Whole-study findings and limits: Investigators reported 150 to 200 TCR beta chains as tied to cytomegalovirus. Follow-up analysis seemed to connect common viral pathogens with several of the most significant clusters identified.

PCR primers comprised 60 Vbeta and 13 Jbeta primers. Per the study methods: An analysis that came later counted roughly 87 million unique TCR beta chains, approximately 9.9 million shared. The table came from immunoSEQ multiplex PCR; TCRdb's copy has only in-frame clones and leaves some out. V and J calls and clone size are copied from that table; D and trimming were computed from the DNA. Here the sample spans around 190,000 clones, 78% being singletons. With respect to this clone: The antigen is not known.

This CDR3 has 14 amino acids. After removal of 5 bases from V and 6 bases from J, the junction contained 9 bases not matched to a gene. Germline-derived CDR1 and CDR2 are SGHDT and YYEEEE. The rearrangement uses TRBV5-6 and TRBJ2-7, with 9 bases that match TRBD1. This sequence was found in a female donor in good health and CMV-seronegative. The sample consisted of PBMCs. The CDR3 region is CASSAGTGPSEQYF. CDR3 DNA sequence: TGTGCCAGCAGTGCCGGGACAGGGCCCAGCGAGCAGTACTTC. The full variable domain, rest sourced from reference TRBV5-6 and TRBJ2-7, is DAGVTQSPTHLIKTRGQQVTLRCSPKSGHDTVSWYQQALGQGPQFIFQYYEEEERQRGNFPDRFSGHQFPNYSSELNVNALLLGDSALYLCASSAGTGPSEQYFGPGTRLTVT.